The sequence of this T cell receptor beta chain was determined in a study of CD8 T cells in Susac syndrome. When the RNA was reverse transcribed, random hexamers were used with an input of about 0.45 to 1 ug. Amplification of TCR beta CDR3 used immunoSEQ multiplex PCR across 54 Vbeta and 13 Jbeta. TCRdb re-derived calls from the immunoSEQ multiplex PCR reads in MiXCR, one entry per CDR3 protein. The sample includes some 400,000 distinct CDR3 sequences, 85% to 90% seen only once; the top ten take 0.09% to 0.15%. The CDR3 spans 14 residues. Trimming stripped 6 bases from V and 8 bases from J, with 19 bases between. In germline, CDR1 is MNHNS, CDR2 SASEGT. The study's findings and limits: As acknowledged by the study, its TCR sequencing and HLA analysis included a relatively small number of individuals.

TCR beta sequencing was performed on blood CD8+ and CD4+ T cells. This clonotype has just a few counts. Its antigen remains unknown. This clonotype originated in a human donor with multiple sclerosis. Sequenced input: CD8+ T cells from PBMCs. This chain uses TRBV6-1 with TRBJ1-2; D unresolved. The CDR3, as DNA: TGTGCCAGCAGCCCGTCAGGCAGTGAGCAAGGCTACACCTTC. It is translated as CASSPSGSEQGYTF.